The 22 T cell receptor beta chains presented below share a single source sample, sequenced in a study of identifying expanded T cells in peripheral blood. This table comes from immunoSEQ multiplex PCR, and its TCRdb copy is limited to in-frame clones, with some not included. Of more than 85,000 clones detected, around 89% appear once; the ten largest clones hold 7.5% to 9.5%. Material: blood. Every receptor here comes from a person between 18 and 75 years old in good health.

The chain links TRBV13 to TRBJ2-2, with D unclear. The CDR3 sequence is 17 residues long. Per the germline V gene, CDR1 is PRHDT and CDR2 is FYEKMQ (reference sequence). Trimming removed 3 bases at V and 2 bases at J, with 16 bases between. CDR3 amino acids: CASSFAPHSSNTGELFF. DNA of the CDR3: TGTGCCAGCAGCTTTGCACCCCACTCCTCAAACACCGGGGAGCTGTTTTTT.

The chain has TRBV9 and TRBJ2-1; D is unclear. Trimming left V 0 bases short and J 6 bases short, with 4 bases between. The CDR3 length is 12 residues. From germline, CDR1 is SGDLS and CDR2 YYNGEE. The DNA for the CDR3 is TGTGCCAGCAGCGTAGGTCTCAATGAGCAGTTCTTC. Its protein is CASSVGLNEQFF.

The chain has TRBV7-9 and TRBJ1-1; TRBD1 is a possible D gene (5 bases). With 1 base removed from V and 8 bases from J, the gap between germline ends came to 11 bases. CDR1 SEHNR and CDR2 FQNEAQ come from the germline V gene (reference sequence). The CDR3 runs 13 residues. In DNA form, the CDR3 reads TGTGCCAGCAGCTTAGGCCAGGGCGGAGAAGCTTTCTTT. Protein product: CASSLGQGGEAFF.

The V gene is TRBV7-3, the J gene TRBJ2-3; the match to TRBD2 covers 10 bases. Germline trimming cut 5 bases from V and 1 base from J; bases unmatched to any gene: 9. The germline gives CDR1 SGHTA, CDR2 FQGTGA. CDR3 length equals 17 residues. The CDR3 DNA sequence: TGTGCCAGCAGCCAGGCTGACGGGACTAGCGGCACAGATACGCAGTATTTT. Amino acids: CASSQADGTSGTDTQYF.

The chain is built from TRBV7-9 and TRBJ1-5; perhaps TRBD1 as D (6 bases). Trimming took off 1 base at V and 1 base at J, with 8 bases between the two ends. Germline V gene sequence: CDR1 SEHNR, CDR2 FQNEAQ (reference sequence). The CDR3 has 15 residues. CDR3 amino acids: CASSLGTASNQPQHF. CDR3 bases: TGTGCCAGCAGCTTAGGGACAGCGAGCAATCAGCCCCAGCATTTT.

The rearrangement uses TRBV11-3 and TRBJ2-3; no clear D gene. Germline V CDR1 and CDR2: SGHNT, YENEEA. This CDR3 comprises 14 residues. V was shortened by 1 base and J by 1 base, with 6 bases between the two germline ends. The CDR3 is CASSLGARTDTQYF. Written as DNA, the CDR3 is TGTGCCAGCAGCTTAGGCGCGCGCACAGATACGCAGTATTTT.

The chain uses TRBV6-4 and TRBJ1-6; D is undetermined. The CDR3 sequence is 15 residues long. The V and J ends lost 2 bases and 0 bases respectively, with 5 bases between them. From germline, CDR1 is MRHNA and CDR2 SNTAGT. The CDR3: CASSDRSSYNSPLHF. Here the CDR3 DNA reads TGTGCCAGCAGTGACAGGAGCTCCTATAATTCACCCCTCCACTTT.

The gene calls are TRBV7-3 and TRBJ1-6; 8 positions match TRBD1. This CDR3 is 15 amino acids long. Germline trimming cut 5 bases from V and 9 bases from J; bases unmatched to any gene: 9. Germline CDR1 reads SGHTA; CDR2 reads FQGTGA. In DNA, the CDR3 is TGTGCCAGCAGCACTCGGACAGGGAGTAGTTCACCCCTCCACTTT. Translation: CASSTRTGSSSPLHF. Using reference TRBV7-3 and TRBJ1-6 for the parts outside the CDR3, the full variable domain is GAGVSQTPSNKVTEKGKYVELRCDPISGHTALYWYRQSLGQGPEFLIYFQGTGAADDSGLPNDRFFAVRPEGSVSTLKIQRTERGDSAVYLCASSTRTGSSSPLHFGNGTRLTVT.

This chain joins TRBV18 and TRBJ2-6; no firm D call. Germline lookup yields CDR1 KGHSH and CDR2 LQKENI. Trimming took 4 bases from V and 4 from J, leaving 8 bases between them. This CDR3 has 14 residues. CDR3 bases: TGTGCCAGCTCACAGGGAACCGGGGCCAACGTCCTGACTTTC. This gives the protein CASSQGTGANVLTF. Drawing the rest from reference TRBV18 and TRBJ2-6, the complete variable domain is NAGVMQNPRHLVRRRGQEARLRCSPMKGHSHVYWYRQLPEEGLKFMVYLQKENIIDESGMPKERFSAEFPKEGPSILRIQQVVRGDSAAYFCASSQGTGANVLTFGAGSRLTVL.

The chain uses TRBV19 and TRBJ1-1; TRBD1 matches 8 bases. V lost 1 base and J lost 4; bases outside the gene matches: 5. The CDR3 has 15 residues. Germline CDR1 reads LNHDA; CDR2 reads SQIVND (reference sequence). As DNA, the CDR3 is TGTGCCAGTAGTATAGTCACAGGGGGGGTCACTGAAGCTTTCTTT. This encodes CASSIVTGGVTEAFF.

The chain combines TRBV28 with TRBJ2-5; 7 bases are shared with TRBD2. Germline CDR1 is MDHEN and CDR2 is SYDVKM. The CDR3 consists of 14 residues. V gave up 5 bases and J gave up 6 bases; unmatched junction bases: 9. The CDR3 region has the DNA TGTGCCAGCAGTCTCGGACTAGGGGAAAAGACCCAGTACTTC. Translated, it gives CASSLGLGEKTQYF.

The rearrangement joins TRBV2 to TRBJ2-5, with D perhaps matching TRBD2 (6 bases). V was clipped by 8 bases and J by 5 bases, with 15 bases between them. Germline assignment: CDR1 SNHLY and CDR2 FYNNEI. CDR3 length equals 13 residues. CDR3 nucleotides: TGTGCCAGCTCGCCCGGGGGACTGGAGACCCAGTACTTC. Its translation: CASSPGGLETQYF.

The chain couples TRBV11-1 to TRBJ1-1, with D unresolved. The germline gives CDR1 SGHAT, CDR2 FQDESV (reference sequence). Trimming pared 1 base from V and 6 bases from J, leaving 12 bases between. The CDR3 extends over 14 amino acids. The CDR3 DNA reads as TGTGCCAGCAGCTTAGAACGGACCGAGGCTGAAGCTTTCTTT. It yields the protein CASSLERTEAEAFF.

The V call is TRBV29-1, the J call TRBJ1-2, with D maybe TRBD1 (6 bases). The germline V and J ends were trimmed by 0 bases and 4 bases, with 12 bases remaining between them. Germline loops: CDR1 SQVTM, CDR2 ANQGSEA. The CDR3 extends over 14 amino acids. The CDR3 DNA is TGCAGCGTTGAAGATGAAGGACAGTCCTATGGCTACACCTTC. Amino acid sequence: CSVEDEGQSYGYTF.

CDR3 loop: CASTRTPDTGELFF. The CDR3 region has the DNA TGTGCCAGCACCCGAACCCCGGACACCGGGGAGCTGTTTTTT. J is TRBJ2-2 and V is TRBV27; D unclear. CDR3 length: 14 amino acids. Germline assignment: CDR1 MNHEY and CDR2 SMNVEV (reference sequence). The V end lost 7 bases, the J end lost 3 bases, and 12 bases lay between the germline ends.

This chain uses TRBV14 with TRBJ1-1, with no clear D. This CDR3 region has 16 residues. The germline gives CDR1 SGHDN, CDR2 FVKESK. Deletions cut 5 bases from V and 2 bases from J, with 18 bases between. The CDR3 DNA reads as TGTGCCAGCAGCAGAAAATTTCAGAGACTAAACACTGAAGCTTTCTTT. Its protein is CASSRKFQRLNTEAFF.

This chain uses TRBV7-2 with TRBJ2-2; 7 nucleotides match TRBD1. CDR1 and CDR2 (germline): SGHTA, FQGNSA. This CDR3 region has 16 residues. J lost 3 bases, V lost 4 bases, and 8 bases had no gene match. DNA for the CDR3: TGTGCCAGCAGCTCTTACAGGGGAAGCGACACCGGGGAGCTGTTTTTT. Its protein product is CASSSYRGSDTGELFF.

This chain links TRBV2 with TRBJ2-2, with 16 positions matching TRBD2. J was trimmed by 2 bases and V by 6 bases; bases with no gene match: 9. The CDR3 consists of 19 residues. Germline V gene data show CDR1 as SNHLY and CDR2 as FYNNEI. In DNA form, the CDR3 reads TGTGCCAGCAGAGAGCCGGGACTAGCGGGGGGGACCAACACCGGGGAGCTGTTTTTT. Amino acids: CASREPGLAGGTNTGELFF.

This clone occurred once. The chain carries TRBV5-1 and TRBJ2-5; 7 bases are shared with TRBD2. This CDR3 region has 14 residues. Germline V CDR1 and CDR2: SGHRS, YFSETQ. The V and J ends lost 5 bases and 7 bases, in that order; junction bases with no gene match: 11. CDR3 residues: CASRTLGGSGTQYF. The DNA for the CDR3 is TGCGCCAGCAGAACACTGGGCGGGAGTGGGACCCAGTACTTC.

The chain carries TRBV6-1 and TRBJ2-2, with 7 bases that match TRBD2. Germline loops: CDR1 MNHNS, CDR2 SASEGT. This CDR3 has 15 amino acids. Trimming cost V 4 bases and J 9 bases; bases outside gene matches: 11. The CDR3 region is CASSGGRGEFRELFF. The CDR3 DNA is TGTGCCAGCAGTGGAGGGAGGGGCGAGTTTCGGGAGCTGTTTTTT.

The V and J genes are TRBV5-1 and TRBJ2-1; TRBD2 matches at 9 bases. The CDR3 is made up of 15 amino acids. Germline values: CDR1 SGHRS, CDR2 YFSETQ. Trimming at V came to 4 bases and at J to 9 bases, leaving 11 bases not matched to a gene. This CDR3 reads CASSPAGGTILEQFF. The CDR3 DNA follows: TGCGCCAGCAGCCCCGCGGGAGGGACAATTCTTGAGCAGTTCTTC.

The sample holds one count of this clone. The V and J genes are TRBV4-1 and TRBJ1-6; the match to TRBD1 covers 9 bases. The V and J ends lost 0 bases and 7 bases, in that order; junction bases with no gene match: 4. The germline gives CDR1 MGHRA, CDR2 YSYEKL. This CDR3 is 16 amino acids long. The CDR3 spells CASSQDTGTGNSPLHF. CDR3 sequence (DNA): TGCGCCAGCAGCCAAGATACCGGGACAGGGAATTCACCCCTCCACTTT.